The 17 T cell receptor beta chains reported below all come from one sample, sequenced in a study of blood T cell repertoires in COVID-19. Libraries were prepared by immunoSEQ multiplex PCR; TCRdb keeps only in-frame clonotypes and omits some of them. The sample carries about 220,000 clones, about 80% recorded once. Material for sequencing was peripheral blood. These receptors originate from a young woman who had recovered from COVID-19.

The chain recombines TRBV4-1 with TRBJ1-2, with a tentative D call TRBD1 (6 bases). The CDR3 is made up of 16 amino acids. CDR1 MGHRA and CDR2 YSYEKL come from the germline V gene. Trimming left V 2 bases short and J 1 base short, with 14 bases between. The CDR3 sequence: CASSQLGGAVNYGYTF. CDR3 DNA sequence: TGCGCCAGCAGCCAACTAGGGGGGGCGGTTAACTATGGCTACACCTTC.

This clone has just a few counts. The J gene is TRBJ2-2, the V gene TRBV19; TRBD1 is a possible D gene (6 bases). CDR1 is LNHDA and CDR2 is SQIVND in the germline V gene (reference sequence). The ends were cut back, 7 bases at V and 1 base at J, with 19 bases in the middle. The CDR3 runs to 17 residues. The CDR3 sequence: CASTPNTGLLNTGELFF. In nucleotides, the CDR3 is TGTGCCAGTACTCCGAATACAGGGTTACTGAACACCGGGGAGCTGTTTTTT.

The chain recombines TRBV9 with TRBJ2-7, with TRBD1 matching 8 bases. CDR3 length: 13 amino acids. With 2 bases clipped from V and 6 bases from J, the junction kept 4 bases outside the gene matches. Germline V gene lookup returns CDR1 SGDLS and CDR2 YYNGEE. Here the CDR3 reads CASSVTGVGEQYF. As DNA, the CDR3 is TGTGCCAGCAGCGTGACAGGGGTGGGCGAGCAGTACTTC.

The rearrangement joins TRBV5-4 to TRBJ2-7, with 8 bases aligning to TRBD1. With 4 bases clipped from V and 0 bases from J, the junction kept 6 bases outside the gene matches. The CDR3 runs to 15 residues. CDR1 and CDR2 from the germline V gene are SGHNT and YYREEE (reference sequence). The CDR3 here is CASSTPGQASYEQYF. As DNA, the CDR3 is TGTGCCAGCAGCACCCCGGGACAGGCCTCCTACGAGCAGTACTTC.

J is TRBJ2-5 and V is TRBV4-1; the match to TRBD1 covers 10 bases. V dropped 4 bases and J dropped 1; count of bases not matched to a gene: 15. The V gene's germline CDR1 is MGHRA and CDR2 YSYEKL. The CDR3 covers 19 residues. The CDR3 region has the DNA TGCGCCAGCAGCCTCAACGTCATAGGTCGGACAGGGGGCCAAGAGACCCAGTACTTC. Translating it yields CASSLNVIGRTGGQETQYF.

This clone was counted a single time. The chain links TRBV5-6 to TRBJ1-5; no reliable D call. The CDR3 loop spans 15 amino acids. The germline V gene has CDR1 SGHDT and CDR2 YYEEEE. V was trimmed by 1 base and J by 3 bases, leaving 11 bases between them. CDR3 region: CASSLYRSSNQPQHF. For the CDR3, the DNA is TGTGCCAGCAGCTTGTATAGGAGTTCCAATCAGCCCCAGCATTTT.

J is TRBJ1-1 and V is TRBV28, with D perhaps matching TRBD1 (5 bases). There are 17 residues in the CDR3. The V and J ends lost 6 bases and 7 bases respectively, with 27 bases between them. Germline V gene sequence: CDR1 MDHEN, CDR2 SYDVKM. The DNA for the CDR3 is TGTGCCAGCAGCCTCCCTTTCCAGGGTCCCAGTTCAAGTGAAGCTTTCTTT. Residues: CASSLPFQGPSSSEAFF.

V is TRBV2 and J is TRBJ2-4; 9 nucleotides align to TRBD2. This CDR3 has 17 amino acids. The V segment lost 7 bases and the J segment 0 bases; nucleotides outside the gene matches: 10. CDR1 is SNHLY and CDR2 is FYNNEI in the germline V gene. CDR3 sequence: CASKETSGPLAKNIQYF. In DNA, the CDR3 is TGTGCCAGCAAGGAAACTAGCGGGCCTCTAGCCAAAAACATTCAGTACTTC. Full variable domain (rest looked up from reference TRBV2 and TRBJ2-4): EPEVTQTPSHQVTQMGQEVILRCVPISNHLYFYWYRQILGQKVEFLVSFYNNEISEKSEIFDDQFSVERPDGSNFTLKIRSTKLEDSAMYFCASKETSGPLAKNIQYFGAGTRLSVL.

This clone has only one observation. The chain combines TRBV28 with TRBJ1-5; no definite D call. In germline, CDR1 is MDHEN, CDR2 SYDVKM. The CDR3 covers 14 residues. V gave up 3 bases and J gave up 2 bases, with 8 bases separating them. CDR3 loop: CASSFWQGNQPQHF. In nucleotides, the CDR3 is TGTGCCAGCAGTTTCTGGCAGGGCAATCAGCCCCAGCATTTT.

The CDR3 bases are TGTGCTAGTGGTTTGTGGGACAGGGTCACAGATACGCAGTATTTT. As protein: CASGLWDRVTDTQYF. The chain carries TRBV12-5 and TRBJ2-3; 9 bases map to TRBD1. Germline V gene sequence: CDR1 LGHNT, CDR2 FRNRAP. Germline trimming cut 2 bases from V and 2 bases from J; bases unmatched to any gene: 2. This CDR3 spans 15 amino acids.

This clone has a single count. The chain carries TRBV27 and TRBJ1-2; 10 bases map to TRBD1. With V trimmed by 2 bases and J by 5 bases, 8 bases remained unmatched. Germline values: CDR1 MNHEY, CDR2 SMNVEV (reference sequence). The CDR3 consists of 16 residues. The CDR3 here is CASSLGPGTGEYGYTF. The CDR3 nucleotides read TGTGCCAGCAGTTTAGGACCCGGGACAGGGGAATATGGCTACACCTTC.

The sample holds a few counts of this clone. The chain uses TRBV9 and TRBJ1-4; D gene unclear. V shed 4 bases and J shed 7 bases, with 20 bases lying between them. Germline CDR1 reads SGDLS; CDR2 reads YYNGEE. The CDR3 totals 16 residues. The CDR3 region is CASSRYRGPGLEKLFF. The CDR3 coding sequence is TGTGCCAGCAGCAGATACCGAGGGCCGGGTCTTGAAAAACTGTTTTTT.

The chain recombines TRBV9 with TRBJ2-6; D not resolved. V was clipped by 4 bases and J by 0 bases, with 8 bases between them. CDR3 length: 15 amino acids. Germline CDR1 reads SGDLS; CDR2 reads YYNGEE. The CDR3 loop reads CASSTRNSGANVLTF. The CDR3 bases are TGTGCCAGCAGCACACGAAACTCTGGGGCCAACGTCCTGACTTTC.

The chain joins TRBV9 to TRBJ1-4, with D possibly being TRBD1 (6 bases). This CDR3 has 15 residues. Trimming shortened V by 4 bases and J by 8 bases, and 18 bases separated the two germline ends. The germline V gene has CDR1 SGDLS and CDR2 YYNGEE. CDR3 sequence: CASSPGGGIGEKLFF. In DNA, the CDR3 is TGTGCCAGCAGCCCTGGGGGGGGCATCGGAGAAAAACTGTTTTTT.

This clone came up once. The chain couples TRBV28 to TRBJ2-4, with 7 bases fitting TRBD2. With 4 bases clipped from V and 0 bases from J, the junction kept 9 bases outside the gene matches. The germline CDR1 and CDR2 sequences are MDHEN and SYDVKM. The CDR3 spans 17 residues. The CDR3 nucleotides read TGTGCCAGCAGTTCTGTTGGGGCGGGAGAAGCCAAAAACATTCAGTACTTC. It codes for CASSSVGAGEAKNIQYF.

V is TRBV4-1 and J is TRBJ2-7; TRBD1 matches 9 bases. CDR3 length equals 15 residues. Germline V gene sequence: CDR1 MGHRA, CDR2 YSYEKL. Trimming removed 3 bases from V and 6 bases from J; junction bases left unmatched: 9. The CDR3 DNA is TGCGCCAGCAGCCAGATCAGGACAGGGGCAGCCGAGCAGTACTTC. Translated, it gives CASSQIRTGAAEQYF.

This clone was observed at least ten times. The V and J genes are TRBV28 and TRBJ2-7, with D hard to call. The CDR3 length is 15 residues. Trimming shortened V by 5 bases and J by 0 bases, and 14 bases separated the two germline ends. Germline V gene data show CDR1 as MDHEN and CDR2 as SYDVKM. The CDR3: CASSPAFASSYEQYF. The CDR3 region has the DNA TGTGCCAGCAGTCCCGCGTTTGCGAGCTCCTACGAGCAGTACTTC.